These 23 T cell receptor beta chains originate from one sample sequenced in a study of immune evolution from preneoplasia to lung adenocarcinoma. Generated by immunoSEQ multiplex PCR, the TCRdb table keeps only in-frame clones and is missing some. Seen here are about 4,900 clones, about nine tenths observed once, and the top ten hold under 2.5%. The sequencing sample was made of FFPE atypical adenomatous hyperplasia tissue from the lung. Subset given: atypical adenomatous hyperplasia (AAH), lung preneoplasia. All receptors derive from a person between 65 and 79 years old with lung adenocarcinoma.

CDR3 nucleotides: TGCAGCGTTCATTCGAACCTGAACACTGAAGCTTTCTTT. As protein: CSVHSNLNTEAFF. V is TRBV29-1 and J is TRBJ1-1; no definite D call. This CDR3 spans 13 amino acids. The germline V gene encodes CDR1 SQVTM and CDR2 ANQGSEA. V was shortened by 5 bases and J by 0 bases, with 10 bases between the two germline ends.

The V gene is TRBV10-3, the J gene TRBJ2-7; D uncertain. The V end lost 3 bases, the J end lost 4 bases, and 7 bases lay between the germline ends. Per germline, CDR1 ENHRY and CDR2 SYGVKD. The CDR3 totals 12 residues. This chain's CDR3 is CAISEVGYEQYF. The CDR3 nucleotides read TGTGCCATCAGTGAAGTGGGTTACGAGCAGTACTTC.

The V gene is TRBV6-5, the J gene TRBJ1-1, with a possible D match to TRBD1 (5 bases). Germline V gene lookup returns CDR1 MNHEY and CDR2 SVGAGI. CDR3 size: 14 residues. Trimming shortened V by 2 bases and J by 4 bases, and 11 bases separated the two germline ends. The CDR3 here is CASSYGGRGTEAFF. The CDR3, as DNA: TGTGCCAGCAGTTACGGGGGAAGGGGCACTGAAGCTTTCTTT.

The chain combines TRBV25-1 with TRBJ2-3; TRBD1 aligns across 9 bases. V lost 4 bases to trimming and J lost 3 bases; unmatched junction nucleotides: 5. Germline-derived CDR1 and CDR2 are MGHDK and SYGVNS. CDR3 length: 15 residues. The CDR3 spells CASSGPGTGTDTQYF. The CDR3 nucleotides are TGTGCCAGCAGTGGGCCCGGGACAGGGACAGATACGCAGTATTTT.

This clone was recorded once. V and J are TRBV15 and TRBJ1-5; D unresolved. The CDR3 has 15 residues. V shed 0 bases and J shed 4 bases, with 10 bases lying between them. Germline V gene data show CDR1 as LNHNV and CDR2 as YYDKDF (reference sequence). CDR3 sequence (DNA): TGTGCCACCAGCAGAGATGTGGGTTTTAATCAGCCCCAGCATTTT. Translation gives CATSRDVGFNQPQHF.

The chain couples TRBV2 to TRBJ2-7, with D perhaps matching TRBD2 (6 bases). V lost 5 bases and J lost 3, with 8 bases in between. Germline values: CDR1 SNHLY, CDR2 FYNNEI. The CDR3 loop spans 12 amino acids. The CDR3 sequence: CASSRLDYEQYF. CDR3 in DNA: TGTGCCAGCAGTCGACTAGACTACGAGCAGTACTTC.

This chain connects TRBV6-5 to TRBJ1-1; TRBD1 might be the D (6 bases). V was trimmed by 4 bases and J by 8 bases, leaving 11 bases between them. In germline, CDR1 is MNHEY, CDR2 SVGAGI. CDR3 size: 12 residues. The CDR3 protein is CASSFHQGEAFF. CDR3 nucleotide sequence: TGTGCCAGCAGTTTCCACCAGGGGGAAGCTTTCTTT.

This clone appeared once. This chain connects TRBV7-2 to TRBJ2-3, with D uncertain. Germline CDR1 SGHTA, CDR2 FQGNSA. This CDR3 spans 15 amino acids. V lost 2 bases and J 2 bases, leaving 11 bases between the germline ends. For the CDR3, the DNA is TGTGCCAGCAGCTTATATAGGCTTACCACAGATACGCAGTATTTT. It is translated as CASSLYRLTTDTQYF.

The genes are TRBV5-6 and TRBJ1-1; 7 bases fit TRBD1. Germline CDR1 reads SGHDT; CDR2 reads YYEEEE. The J segment lost 0 bases and the V segment lost 4 bases, leaving 12 bases of the junction unmatched. CDR3 length equals 17 residues. The DNA for the CDR3 is TGTGCCAGCAGCCCCGGACAGGTCCTGCTTTTGAACACTGAAGCTTTCTTT. Translation gives CASSPGQVLLLNTEAFF.

The chain combines TRBV28 with TRBJ1-5; D gene ambiguous. V was shortened by 6 bases and J by 3 bases, with 15 bases between the two germline ends. Per the germline V gene, CDR1 is MDHEN and CDR2 is SYDVKM. This CDR3 region has 15 residues. The CDR3 is CASSLFSGANQPQHF. The CDR3 DNA sequence: TGTGCCAGCAGCCTCTTCTCGGGCGCCAATCAGCCCCAGCATTTT.

V usage is TRBV30 and J usage is TRBJ2-2; D is perhaps TRBD2 (6 bases). The CDR3 totals 12 residues. The V end lost 3 bases, the J end lost 6 bases, and 8 bases lay between the germline ends. Germline CDR1 reads GTSNPN; CDR2 reads SVGIG (reference sequence). The DNA for the CDR3 is TGTGCCTGGAGCGGGGGATCCGGGGAGCTGTTTTTT. Protein sequence: CAWSGGSGELFF.

CDR3 sequence: CASSPMGGQSEKLFF. CDR3 DNA: TGTGCCAGCAGCCCCATGGGGGGGCAAAGTGAAAAACTGTTTTTT. This chain joins TRBV5-5 and TRBJ1-4; tentative D call: TRBD1 (6 bases). The germline CDR1 and CDR2 sequences are SGHKS and YYEKEE (reference sequence). Between the trimmed V and J ends, which lost 4 bases and 7 bases, there was a span of 17 bases. CDR3 length equals 15 residues.

The chain links TRBV13 to TRBJ2-6, with unresolved D. Deletions cut 5 bases from V and 0 bases from J, with 14 bases between. The V gene's germline CDR1 is PRHDT and CDR2 FYEKMQ (reference sequence). The CDR3 extends over 17 amino acids. CDR3 residues: CASSGPRDPSGANVLTF. As DNA, the CDR3 is TGTGCCAGCAGCGGGCCAAGGGATCCCTCTGGGGCCAACGTCCTGACTTTC.

The chain combines TRBV4-2 with TRBJ2-5, with 13 positions matching TRBD2. Gene TRBJ2-7 matches the end of the DNA better, so the J call may be wrong. CDR1 LGHNA and CDR2 YNFKEQ come from the germline V gene. CDR3 length: 16 amino acids. CDR3 amino acids: CASSQTSGGASYEQYF. For the CDR3, the DNA is TGTGCCAGCAGCCAAACTAGCGGGGGGGCCTCCTACGAGCAGTACTTC.

The chain couples TRBV30 to TRBJ1-1, with 7 bases identical to TRBD1. CDR3 length equals 14 residues. Losses at the gene ends were 1 base for V and 0 bases for J; bases not matched to a gene: 2. Germline lookup yields CDR1 GTSNPN and CDR2 SVGIG (reference sequence). The CDR3 reads CAWSEDRVNTEAFF. The DNA of the CDR3 is TGTGCCTGGAGTGAAGACAGGGTGAACACTGAAGCTTTCTTT.

This chain uses TRBV28 with TRBJ1-1; D gene unclear. CDR3 length: 12 residues. Germline assignment: CDR1 MDHEN and CDR2 SYDVKM. V was trimmed by 6 bases and J by 6 bases, leaving 11 bases between them. The CDR3 region has the DNA TGTGCCAGCAGGCCCAAGCTAGCTGAAGCTTTCTTT. It yields the protein CASRPKLAEAFF.

The chain recombines TRBV14 with TRBJ1-2; D possibly corresponds to TRBD1 (5 bases). The CDR3 has 12 residues. V was cut by 4 bases and J by 2 bases, with 5 bases left in between. CDR1 is SGHDN, CDR2 FVKESK, per germline. CDR3 in amino acids: CASSRDNYGYTF. The CDR3 bases are TGTGCCAGCAGCCGGGACAACTATGGCTACACCTTC.

CDR3 in DNA: TGTGCCAGCAGTTACGGGGTCGGCGGCACAGATACGCAGTATTTT. This translates into CASSYGVGGTDTQYF. The chain has TRBV6-5 and TRBJ2-3, with D unclear. The CDR3 covers 15 residues. Deletions cut 2 bases from V and 1 base from J, with 10 bases between. Germline lookup yields CDR1 MNHEY and CDR2 SVGAGI.

The chain links TRBV30 to TRBJ2-6; D is perhaps TRBD1 (5 bases). The CDR3 spans 16 residues. Trimming pared 1 base from V and 4 bases from J, leaving 14 bases between. From germline, CDR1 is GTSNPN and CDR2 SVGIG (reference sequence). CDR3 sequence reads: CAWSGWGMTGANVLTF. The CDR3 coding sequence is TGTGCCTGGAGTGGGTGGGGCATGACCGGGGCCAACGTCCTGACTTTC.

This rearrangement joins TRBV6-1 to TRBJ2-7; 9 nucleotides agree with TRBD1. The CDR3 extends over 15 amino acids. The V gene end was trimmed by 5 bases and the J gene end by 3 bases; junction bases not matched to a gene: 8. CDR1 is MNHNS and CDR2 is SASEGT in the germline V gene. CDR3 DNA: TGTGCCAGCAGTTCGGGACAGGGTAGTGGCTACGAGCAGTACTTC. Its translation is CASSSGQGSGYEQYF.

The J gene is TRBJ1-5, the V gene TRBV12-5; TRBD1 is a possible D gene (5 bases). The CDR3 sequence is 14 residues long. CDR1 is LGHNT, CDR2 FRNRAP, per germline. V shed 6 bases and J shed 9 bases, with 18 bases lying between them. DNA for the CDR3: TGTGCTAGTGGACCTGACAGCTTCGCGCGGCCCCAGCATTTT. Its protein product is CASGPDSFARPQHF.

The chain combines TRBV19 with TRBJ2-3, with a tentative D call TRBD2 (5 bases). V was clipped by 3 bases and J by 3 bases, with 7 bases between them. CDR3 size: 13 residues. The germline V gene has CDR1 LNHDA and CDR2 SQIVND (reference sequence). The CDR3 sequence is CASSITGTDTQYF. Written as DNA, the CDR3 is TGTGCCAGTAGTATCACGGGAACAGATACGCAGTATTTT.

This chain connects TRBV4-2 to TRBJ2-1; 8 nucleotides agree with TRBD2. The germline V gene encodes CDR1 LGHNA and CDR2 YNFKEQ. There are 15 residues in the CDR3. The junction had 2 bases not matched to a gene; V was cut back by 0 bases and J by 4 bases. This CDR3 is CASSQDPSGYNEQFF. CDR3 DNA: TGTGCCAGCAGCCAAGATCCTAGCGGGTACAATGAGCAGTTCTTC.